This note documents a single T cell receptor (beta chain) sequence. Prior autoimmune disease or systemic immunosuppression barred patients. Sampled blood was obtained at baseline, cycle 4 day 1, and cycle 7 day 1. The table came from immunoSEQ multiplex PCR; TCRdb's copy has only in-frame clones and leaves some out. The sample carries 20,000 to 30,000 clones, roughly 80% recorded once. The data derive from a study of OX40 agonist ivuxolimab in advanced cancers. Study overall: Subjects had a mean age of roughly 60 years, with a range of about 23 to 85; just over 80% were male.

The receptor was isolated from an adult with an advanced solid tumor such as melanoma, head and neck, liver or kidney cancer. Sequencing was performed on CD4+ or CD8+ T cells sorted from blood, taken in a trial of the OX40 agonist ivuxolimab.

The CDR3 here is CASSLTGLAGWETQYF. In DNA, the CDR3 is TGTGCCAGCAGCTTAACCGGACTAGCGGGGTGGGAGACCCAGTACTTC. The genes are TRBV5-4 and TRBJ2-5, with 12 positions matching TRBD2. This CDR3 region has 16 residues. J was trimmed by 5 bases and V by 2 bases; bases with no gene match: 7. Germline V lookup: CDR1 SGHNT, CDR2 YYREEE (reference sequence).